This T cell receptor (beta chain) was found in a study of blood T cell repertoires in COVID-19. The wider study: The United States, Italy and Spain supplied acute and convalescent COVID-19 samples. PBMCs, B-cell-depleted T cells, or T cells were the source of the cDNA or gDNA that made up the material.

Under the authors' procedure: Scientists estimated how many nucleated cells there were by amplifying reference gene primers. Method: immunoSEQ multiplex PCR; TCRdb's copy keeps in-frame clones and lacks some. V and J calls and clone size follow that table, whereas D and trimming were derived from the DNA. The sample has tens of thousands of clones; roughly four fifths are singletons. The receptor comes from a man aged 65 to 79 with acute or convalescent COVID-19. The sequenced sample was peripheral blood.

CDR3 residues: CASSINRGRVLETQYF. For the CDR3, the DNA is TGTGCCAGTAGTATTAACAGGGGCCGGGTTCTGGAGACCCAGTACTTC. The V and J genes are TRBV19 and TRBJ2-5, with 7 bases lining up with TRBD1. V was pared by 3 bases and J by 5 bases, with 12 bases of the junction left unmatched. Germline-derived CDR1 and CDR2 are LNHDA and SQIVND (reference sequence). The CDR3 contains 16 residues.